The following is a T cell receptor beta chain sequence with its context. The data originate from a study of T cell clones after liver transplantation. Generated by immunoSEQ multiplex PCR, the TCRdb table keeps only in-frame clones and is missing some. The table lists 55,000 to 75,000 clones, 70% to 80% of them singletons. Specimen: CD4+ T cells from blood, collected at the approximately 15-month timepoint. This clonotype was obtained from a human patient who received a liver transplant. Certain T cells may be donor cells from the graft.

CDR3 nucleotides: TGTGCCAGCAGCCTAGGACAGAGGGATTCACCCCTCCACTTT. This translates into CASSLGQRDSPLHF. This rearrangement joins TRBV7-8 to TRBJ1-6; D might be TRBD1 (6 bases). The germline gives CDR1 SGHVS, CDR2 FQNEAQ. The germline V and J ends were trimmed by 5 bases and 8 bases, with 13 bases remaining between them. This CDR3 has 14 amino acids.